The TCR beta chain described here comes from a study of blood T cell repertoires in COVID-19 (dated by TCRdb to the early 2020s). Regarding the complete study: The collaborator samples originated in the United States, Italy and Spain and spanned the acute and convalescent phases of COVID-19. Where HLA class I and class II types were available, the types were taken from metadata supplied by the sample provider, not from assay-based typing. The prospective study material was composed of cDNA or gDNA derived from T cells, B-cell-depleted T cells, or PBMCs. The sample metadata nearly always contained a de-identified subject ID, COVID-19 status, age in years and sex. Deeply sampled blood TCRbeta repertoires from subjects exposed to, actively infected with, or recovered from COVID-19 were included in the dataset. The repertoires were released in a freely available public database intended as a resource for research on the immune response to SARS-CoV-2. The samples were drawn from two sources: the first 160 participants of the ongoing ImmuneRACE study, and over 1,000 subjects contributed by 6 global collaborators.

One collaborating source in Seattle enrolled patients while the patients were actively infected and followed the patients over time throughout the course of disease. Collaborating institutions collected whole blood in K2EDTA tubes following their own protocols. For TCRbeta analysis, collaborators shipped samples as frozen whole blood, isolated PBMCs, or DNA extracted from either of those sample types. Of note for this clone: Its antigen target is currently unknown. Base qualities are missing; no much larger clone stands one base away.

The germline ends are 13 bases apart after V is trimmed by 6 bases and J by 6 bases. Taken from cysteine to phenylalanine, the CDR3 has 13 residues. Only CDR3 DNA is held: 39 bases, read in frame from base 1. Via the germline V gene, CDR1 is KGHSH and CDR2 LQKENI. General conclusions and limits of the study: How much clinical and demographic metadata was included differed by source and by participant, and the metadata was provided uncurated.

TCRbeta CDR3 regions were amplified from genomic DNA using the immunoSEQ Assay, a bias-controlled multiplex PCR. Turning to the authors' computational methods: The number of nucleated cells in each sample was estimated from the amplification of reference gene primers within the assay. To quantify the absolute abundance of each unique TCRbeta CDR3 rearrangement, sequence reads were collapsed and filtered. For each sample, productive Simpson clonality was calculated as the square root of Simpson's diversity index across productive rearrangements. In its TCRdb copy, this immuneACCESS table keeps in-frame sequences only and misses some clones. Where compared with another copy, unresolved V genes explain less than half of these, and the others have no known cause. V, J and clone size are those of that table, while D and trimming were read from the DNA. The sample profile shows about 480,000 clones; about 89% of them were found once. The top ten clonotypes cover roughly 7.4% of the sample.

What was sequenced was peripheral blood. This receptor was identified in a woman aged 45-65 years with COVID-19, enrolled during active disease. The V gene is TRBV18 and the J gene is TRBJ2-3; the D gene cannot be resolved reliably. The bases are TGTGCCAGCTCGAACCTCTCCGCGGATACGCAGTATTTT. Its translation reads: CASSNLSADTQYF.